The T cell receptor beta chain under discussion was sequenced for a study of blood T cell repertoires in COVID-19. Study as a whole: The United States, Italy and Spain were the sources of the acute and convalescent COVID-19 samples.

This clone was seen just once. V gave up 2 bases and J gave up 6 bases; unmatched junction bases: 5. This CDR3 spans 15 amino acids. Germline V gives CDR1 SGHRS, CDR2 YFSETQ. Per the original data handling: Counts of nucleated cells, estimated from reference gene primer amplification, were obtained. Here immunoSEQ multiplex PCR was the method, and the copy in TCRdb shows in-frame clones only, minus some. V and J calls plus clone size are reproduced from that table; the DNA served to infer D and trimming. This table holds about 230,000 clones, approximately 87% found once. The chain joins TRBV5-1 to TRBJ2-1; 10 bases fit TRBD2. This sequence originates from a woman between 65 and 79 years old with active or convalescent COVID-19. The sequenced sample consisted of peripheral blood. CDR3 sequence reads: CASSFVPSGGNEQFF. CDR3 nucleotides: TGCGCCAGCAGCTTTGTCCCTAGCGGGGGCAATGAGCAGTTCTTC.